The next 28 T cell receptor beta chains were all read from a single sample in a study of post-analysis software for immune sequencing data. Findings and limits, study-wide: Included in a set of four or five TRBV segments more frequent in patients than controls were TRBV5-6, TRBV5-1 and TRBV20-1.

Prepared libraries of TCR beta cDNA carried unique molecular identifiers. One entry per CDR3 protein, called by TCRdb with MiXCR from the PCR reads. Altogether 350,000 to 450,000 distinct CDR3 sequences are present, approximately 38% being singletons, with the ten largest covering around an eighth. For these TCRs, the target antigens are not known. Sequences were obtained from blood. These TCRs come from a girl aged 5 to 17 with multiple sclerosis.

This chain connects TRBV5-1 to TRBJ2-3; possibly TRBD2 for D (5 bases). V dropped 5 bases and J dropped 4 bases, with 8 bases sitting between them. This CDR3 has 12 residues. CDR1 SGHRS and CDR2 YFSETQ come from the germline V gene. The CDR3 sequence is CASSEEADTQYF. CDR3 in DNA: TGCGCCAGCAGTGAGGAGGCAGATACGCAGTATTTT. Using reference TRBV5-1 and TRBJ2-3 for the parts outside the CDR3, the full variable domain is KAGVTQTPRYLIKTRGQQVTLSCSPISGHRSVSWYQQTPGQGLQFLFEYFSETQRNKGNFPGRFSGRQFSNSRSEMNVSTLELGDSALYLCASSEEADTQYFGPGTRLTVL.

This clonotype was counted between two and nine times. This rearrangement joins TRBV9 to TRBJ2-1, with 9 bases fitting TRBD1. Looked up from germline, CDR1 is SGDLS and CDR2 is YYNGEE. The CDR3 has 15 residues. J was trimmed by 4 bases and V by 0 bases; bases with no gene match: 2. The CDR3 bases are TGTGCCAGCAGCGTAGTGGGGACAGGGTACAATGAGCAGTTCTTC. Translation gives CASSVVGTGYNEQFF.

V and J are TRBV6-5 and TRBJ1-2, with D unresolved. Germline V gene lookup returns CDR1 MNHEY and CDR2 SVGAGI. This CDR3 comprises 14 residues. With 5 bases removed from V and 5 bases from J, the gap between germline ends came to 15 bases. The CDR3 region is CASSPPRWGYGYTF. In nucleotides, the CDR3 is TGTGCCAGCAGTCCACCCCGGTGGGGTTATGGCTACACCTTC.

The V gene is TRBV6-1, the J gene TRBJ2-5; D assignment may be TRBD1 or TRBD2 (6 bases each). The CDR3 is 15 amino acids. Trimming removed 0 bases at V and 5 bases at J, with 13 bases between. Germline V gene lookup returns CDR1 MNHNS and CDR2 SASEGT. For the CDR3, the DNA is TGTGCCAGCAGTGAAGCACGGGGGCGCGTGGAGACCCAGTACTTC. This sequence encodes CASSEARGRVETQYF.

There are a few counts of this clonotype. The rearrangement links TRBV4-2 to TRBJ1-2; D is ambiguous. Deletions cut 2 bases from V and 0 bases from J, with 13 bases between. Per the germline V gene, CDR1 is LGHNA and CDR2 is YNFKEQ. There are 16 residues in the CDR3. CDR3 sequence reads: CASSQQQTDANYGYTF. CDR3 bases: TGTGCCAGCAGCCAACAGCAGACGGACGCTAACTATGGCTACACCTTC.

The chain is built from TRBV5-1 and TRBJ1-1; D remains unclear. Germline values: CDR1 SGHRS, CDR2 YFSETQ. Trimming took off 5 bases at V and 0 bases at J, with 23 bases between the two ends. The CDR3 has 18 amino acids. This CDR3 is CASSTTTKGGIMNTEAFF. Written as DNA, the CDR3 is TGCGCCAGCAGTACCACTACAAAGGGAGGGATCATGAACACTGAAGCTTTCTTT.

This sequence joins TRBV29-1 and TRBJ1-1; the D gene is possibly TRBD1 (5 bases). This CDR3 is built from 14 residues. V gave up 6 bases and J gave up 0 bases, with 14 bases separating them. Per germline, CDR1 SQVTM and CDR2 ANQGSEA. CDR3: CSVQRRGLNTEAFF. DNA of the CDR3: TGCAGCGTCCAACGTCGGGGACTGAACACTGAAGCTTTCTTT.

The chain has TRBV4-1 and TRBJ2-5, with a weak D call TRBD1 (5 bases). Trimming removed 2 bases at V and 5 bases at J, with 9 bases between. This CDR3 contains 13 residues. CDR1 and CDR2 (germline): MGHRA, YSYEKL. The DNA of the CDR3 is TGCGCCAGCAGCCAAACAAACAGGGAGACCCAGTACTTC. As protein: CASSQTNRETQYF.

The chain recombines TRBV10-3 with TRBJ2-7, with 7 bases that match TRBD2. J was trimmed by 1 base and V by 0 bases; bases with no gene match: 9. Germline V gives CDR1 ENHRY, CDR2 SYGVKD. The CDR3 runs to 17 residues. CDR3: CAISESGGGWWSYEQYF. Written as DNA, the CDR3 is TGTGCCATCAGTGAGTCTGGGGGAGGGTGGTGGTCCTACGAGCAGTACTTC.

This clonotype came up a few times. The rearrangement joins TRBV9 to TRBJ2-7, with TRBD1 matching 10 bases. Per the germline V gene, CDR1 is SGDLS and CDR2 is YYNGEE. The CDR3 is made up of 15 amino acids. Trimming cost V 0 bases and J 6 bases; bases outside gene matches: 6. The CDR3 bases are TGTGCCAGCAGCGTAGTAGGGACAGGGGTGGGCGAGCAGTACTTC. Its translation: CASSVVGTGVGEQYF.

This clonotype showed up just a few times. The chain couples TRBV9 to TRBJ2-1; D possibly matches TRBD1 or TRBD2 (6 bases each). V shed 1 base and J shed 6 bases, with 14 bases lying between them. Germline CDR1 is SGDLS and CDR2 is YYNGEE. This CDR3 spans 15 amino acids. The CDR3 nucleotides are TGTGCCAGCAGCGTAAGACAGGCCGGGAGCAATGAGCAGTTCTTC. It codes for CASSVRQAGSNEQFF.

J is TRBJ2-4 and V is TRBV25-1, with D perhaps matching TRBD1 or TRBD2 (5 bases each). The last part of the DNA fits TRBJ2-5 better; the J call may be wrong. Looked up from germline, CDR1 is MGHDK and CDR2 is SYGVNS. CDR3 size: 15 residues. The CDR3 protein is CASSDPTGTGETQYF. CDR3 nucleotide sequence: TGTGCCAGCAGTGACCCGACCGGGACCGGGGAGACCCAGTACTTC.

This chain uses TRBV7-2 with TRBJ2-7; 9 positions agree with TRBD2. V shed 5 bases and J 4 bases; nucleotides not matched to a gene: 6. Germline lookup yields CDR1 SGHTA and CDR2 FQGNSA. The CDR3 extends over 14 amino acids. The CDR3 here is CASSPGLAWYEQYF. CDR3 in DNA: TGTGCCAGCAGCCCCGGACTAGCGTGGTACGAGCAGTACTTC. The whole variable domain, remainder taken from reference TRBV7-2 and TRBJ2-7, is GAGVSQSPSNKVTEKGKDVELRCDPISGHTALYWYRQSLGQGLEFLIYFQGNSAPDKSGLPSDRFSAERTGGSVSTLTIQRTQQEDSAVYLCASSPGLAWYEQYFGPGTRLTVT.

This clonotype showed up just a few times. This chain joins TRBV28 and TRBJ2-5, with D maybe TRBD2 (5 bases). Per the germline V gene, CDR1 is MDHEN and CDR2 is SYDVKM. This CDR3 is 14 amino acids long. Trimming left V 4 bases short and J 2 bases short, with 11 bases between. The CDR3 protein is CASSYTTNQETQYF. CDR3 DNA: TGTGCCAGCAGTTATACGACTAATCAAGAGACCCAGTACTTC.

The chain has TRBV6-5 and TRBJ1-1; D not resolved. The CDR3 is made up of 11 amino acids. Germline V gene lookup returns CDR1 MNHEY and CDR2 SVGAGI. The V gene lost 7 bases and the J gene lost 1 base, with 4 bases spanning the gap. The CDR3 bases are TGTGCCAGCACCTGGAACACTGAAGCTTTCTTT. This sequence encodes CASTWNTEAFF.

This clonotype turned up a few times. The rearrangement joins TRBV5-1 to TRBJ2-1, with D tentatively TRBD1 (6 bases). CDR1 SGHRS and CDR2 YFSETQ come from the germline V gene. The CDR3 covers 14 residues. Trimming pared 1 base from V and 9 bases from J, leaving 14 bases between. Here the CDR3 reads CASSLHPRGGEQFF. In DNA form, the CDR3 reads TGCGCCAGCAGCTTGCACCCCAGGGGCGGTGAGCAGTTCTTC. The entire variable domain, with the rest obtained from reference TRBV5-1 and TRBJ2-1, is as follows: KAGVTQTPRYLIKTRGQQVTLSCSPISGHRSVSWYQQTPGQGLQFLFEYFSETQRNKGNFPGRFSGRQFSNSRSEMNVSTLELGDSALYLCASSLHPRGGEQFFGPGTRLTVL.

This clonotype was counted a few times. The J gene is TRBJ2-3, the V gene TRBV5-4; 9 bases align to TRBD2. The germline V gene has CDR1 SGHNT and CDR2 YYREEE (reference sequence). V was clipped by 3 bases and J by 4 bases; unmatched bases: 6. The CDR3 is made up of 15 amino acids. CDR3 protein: CASSSTSGDSDTQYF. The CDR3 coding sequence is TGTGCCAGCAGCTCGACTAGCGGAGATTCAGATACGCAGTATTTT.

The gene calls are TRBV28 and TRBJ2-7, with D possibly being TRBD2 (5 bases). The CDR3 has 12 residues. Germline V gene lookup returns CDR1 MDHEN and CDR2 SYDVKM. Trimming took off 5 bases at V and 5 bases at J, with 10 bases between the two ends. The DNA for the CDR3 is TGTGCCAGCAGTCCCCCCGGGAACGAGCAGTACTTC. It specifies CASSPPGNEQYF.

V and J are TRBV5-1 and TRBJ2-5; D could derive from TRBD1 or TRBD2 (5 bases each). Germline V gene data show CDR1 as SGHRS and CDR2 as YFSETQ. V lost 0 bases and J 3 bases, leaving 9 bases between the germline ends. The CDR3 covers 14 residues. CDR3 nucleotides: TGCGCCAGCAGCTTGGCACTGGGGGAAGAGACCCAGTACTTC. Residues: CASSLALGEETQYF.

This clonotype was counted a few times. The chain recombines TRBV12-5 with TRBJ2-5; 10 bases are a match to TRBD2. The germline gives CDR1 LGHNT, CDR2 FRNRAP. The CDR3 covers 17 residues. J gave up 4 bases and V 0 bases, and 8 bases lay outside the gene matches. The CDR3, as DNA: TGTGCTAGTGGTTTGGTACTGGGTAGCGGGGGGTCAGAGACCCAGTACTTC. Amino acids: CASGLVLGSGGSETQYF.

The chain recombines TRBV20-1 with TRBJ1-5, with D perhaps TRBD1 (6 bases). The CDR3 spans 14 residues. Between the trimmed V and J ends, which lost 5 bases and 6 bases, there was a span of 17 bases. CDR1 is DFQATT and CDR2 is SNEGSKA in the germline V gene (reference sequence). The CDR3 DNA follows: TGCAGTGCTTCCAGCCTCAGGGGCCTTCAGCCCCAGCATTTT. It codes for CSASSLRGLQPQHF.

CDR3 amino acids: CASGLPRGGTEAFF. CDR3 sequence (DNA): TGTGCTAGTGGTTTGCCACGGGGGGGGACTGAAGCTTTCTTT. The chain has TRBV12-5 and TRBJ1-1; D is possibly TRBD1 (5 bases). From germline, CDR1 is LGHNT and CDR2 FRNRAP. The CDR3 is 14 amino acids. Trimming cost V 2 bases and J 5 bases, with 12 bases left between them.

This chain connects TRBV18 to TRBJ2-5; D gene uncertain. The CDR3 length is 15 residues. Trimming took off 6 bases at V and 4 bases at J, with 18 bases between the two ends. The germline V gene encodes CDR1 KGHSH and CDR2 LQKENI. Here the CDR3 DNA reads TGTGCCAGCTCCAACCCGGTTTGGAGTCGAGAGACCCAGTACTTC. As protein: CASSNPVWSRETQYF.

The chain's CDR3 is CSASYSGSDTQYF. The CDR3 DNA is TGCAGTGCTAGCTACTCGGGTTCAGATACGCAGTATTTT. This chain uses TRBV20-1 with TRBJ2-3; unclear D gene. Germline CDR1 DFQATT, CDR2 SNEGSKA (reference sequence). Trimming pared 3 bases from V and 4 bases from J, leaving 11 bases between. CDR3 size: 13 residues.

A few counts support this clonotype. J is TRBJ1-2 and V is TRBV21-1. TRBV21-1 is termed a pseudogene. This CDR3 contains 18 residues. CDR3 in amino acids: CASSKGIQTRPSNYGYTF. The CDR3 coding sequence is TGTGCCAGCAGCAAAGGAATCCAGACTCGGCCTTCTAACTATGGCTACACCTTC.

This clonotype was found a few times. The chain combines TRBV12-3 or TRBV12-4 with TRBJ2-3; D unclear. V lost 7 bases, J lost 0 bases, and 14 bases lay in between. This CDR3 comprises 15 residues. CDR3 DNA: TGTGCCAGCACCCGAGGACCGACTAGCACAGATACGCAGTATTTT. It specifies CASTRGPTSTDTQYF.

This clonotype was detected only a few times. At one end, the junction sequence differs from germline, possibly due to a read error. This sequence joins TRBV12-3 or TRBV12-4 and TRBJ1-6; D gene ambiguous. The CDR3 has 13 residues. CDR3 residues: CASSLGRYSPPHF. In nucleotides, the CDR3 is TGTGCCAGCAGCCTTGGACGGTATTCACCCCCCCACTTT.

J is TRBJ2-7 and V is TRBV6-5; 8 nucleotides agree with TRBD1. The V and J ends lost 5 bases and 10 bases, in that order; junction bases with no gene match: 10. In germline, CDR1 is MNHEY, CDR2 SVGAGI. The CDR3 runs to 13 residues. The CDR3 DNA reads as TGTGCCAGCAGTAACCCGGGACAGGTCGCCCAGTACTTC. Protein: CASSNPGQVAQYF.